The T cell receptor beta chain under discussion was sequenced for a study of T cell responses to AZD1222 COVID-19 vaccine. Across the whole study: Whether given at about 4 or about 12 weeks, second doses were pooled.

Assay: immunoSEQ multiplex PCR; the TCRdb copy retains only in-frame clones and omits some. The table records 100,000 or so clones, roughly 89% of them present only once. Concerning this clone itself: Its antigen is currently unknown.

Whole-study results and caveats: After two AZD1222 doses, spike-specific TCR breadth and depth rose versus day 0. Clonal diversity was possibly underestimated; the donors were predominantly white British and more often female.

Sequenced here: peripheral blood, sampled on day 0 of AZD1222 vaccination. This receptor was taken from an adult in good health.

DNA for the CDR3: TGTGCCAGCAGCCAGGTCCCGGGACGGGGCCCGAATACGCAGTATTTT. This translates into CASSQVPGRGPNTQYF. V gene TRBV3-1 (or the pseudogene TRBV3-2) combines with J gene TRBJ2-3; D may correspond to TRBD1 or TRBD2 (5 bases each). CDR3 size: 16 residues. Trimming cost V 3 bases and J 7 bases, with 20 bases left between them. In germline, CDR1 is LGHDT, CDR2 YNNKEL (reference sequence).